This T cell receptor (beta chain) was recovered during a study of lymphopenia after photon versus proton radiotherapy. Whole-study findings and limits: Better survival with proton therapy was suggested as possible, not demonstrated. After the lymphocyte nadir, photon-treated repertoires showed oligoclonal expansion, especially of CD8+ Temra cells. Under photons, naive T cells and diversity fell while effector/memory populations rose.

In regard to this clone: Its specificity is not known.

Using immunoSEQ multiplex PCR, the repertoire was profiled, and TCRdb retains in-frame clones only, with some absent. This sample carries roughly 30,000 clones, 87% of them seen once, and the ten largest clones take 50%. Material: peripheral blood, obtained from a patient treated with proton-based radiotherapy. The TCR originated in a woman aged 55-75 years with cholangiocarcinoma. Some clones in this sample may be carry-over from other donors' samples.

The CDR3 here is CASSPPGSGGSPLHF. DNA for the CDR3: TGTGCCAGCAGCCCTCCGGGAAGCGGAGGCTCACCCCTCCACTTT. V is TRBV5-4 and J is TRBJ1-6; D uncertain. The ends were cut back, 4 bases at V and 10 bases at J, with 18 bases in the middle. The V gene's germline CDR1 is SGHNT and CDR2 YYREEE (reference sequence). The CDR3 has 15 residues.